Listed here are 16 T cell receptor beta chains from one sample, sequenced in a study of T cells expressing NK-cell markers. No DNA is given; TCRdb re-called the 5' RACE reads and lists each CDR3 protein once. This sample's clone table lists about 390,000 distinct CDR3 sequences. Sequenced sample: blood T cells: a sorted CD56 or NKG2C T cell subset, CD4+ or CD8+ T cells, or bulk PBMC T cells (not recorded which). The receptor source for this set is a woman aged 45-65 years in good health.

The CDR3 is CASSDQRGTDTQYF. The V and J genes are TRBV6-1 and TRBJ2-3; the TCRdb call, TRBD2, lacks DNA for checking. Germline V lookup: CDR1 MNHNS, CDR2 SASEGT. The CDR3 consists of 14 residues.

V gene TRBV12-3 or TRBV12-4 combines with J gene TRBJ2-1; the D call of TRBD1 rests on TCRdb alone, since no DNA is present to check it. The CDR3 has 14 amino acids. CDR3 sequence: CASSLNGGGDEQFF.

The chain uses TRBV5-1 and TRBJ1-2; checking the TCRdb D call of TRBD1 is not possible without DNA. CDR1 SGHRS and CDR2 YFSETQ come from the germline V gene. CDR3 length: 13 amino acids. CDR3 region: CASSYGTNYGYTF.

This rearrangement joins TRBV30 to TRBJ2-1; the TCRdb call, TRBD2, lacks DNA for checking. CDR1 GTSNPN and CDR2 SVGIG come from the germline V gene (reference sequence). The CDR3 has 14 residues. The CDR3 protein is CASTTGTRANEQFF.

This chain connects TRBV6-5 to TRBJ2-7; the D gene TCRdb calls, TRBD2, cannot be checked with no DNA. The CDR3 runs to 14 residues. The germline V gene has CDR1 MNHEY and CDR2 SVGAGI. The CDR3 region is CASSHSGKNYEQYF.

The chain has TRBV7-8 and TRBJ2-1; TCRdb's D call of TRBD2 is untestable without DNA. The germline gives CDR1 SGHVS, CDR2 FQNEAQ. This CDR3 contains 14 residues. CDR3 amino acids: CASSPSTGGNEQFF.

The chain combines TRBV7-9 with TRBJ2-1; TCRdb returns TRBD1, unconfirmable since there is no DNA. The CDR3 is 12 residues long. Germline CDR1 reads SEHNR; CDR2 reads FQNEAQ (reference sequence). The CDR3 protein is CASRLGGHEQFF.

The CDR3 loop reads CASRPTTGDFYEQYF. The chain has TRBV6-6 and TRBJ2-7; the TCRdb call, TRBD1, lacks DNA for checking. CDR3 length: 15 residues. Germline CDR1 and CDR2: MNHNY and SVGAGI (reference sequence).

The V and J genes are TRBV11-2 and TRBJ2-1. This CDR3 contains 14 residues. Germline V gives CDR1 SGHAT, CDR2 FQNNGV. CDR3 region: CASSPMVVVNEQFF.

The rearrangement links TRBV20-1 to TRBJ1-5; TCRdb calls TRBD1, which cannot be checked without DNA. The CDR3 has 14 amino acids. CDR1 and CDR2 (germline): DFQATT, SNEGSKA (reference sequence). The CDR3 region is CSARRDRGFQPQHF.

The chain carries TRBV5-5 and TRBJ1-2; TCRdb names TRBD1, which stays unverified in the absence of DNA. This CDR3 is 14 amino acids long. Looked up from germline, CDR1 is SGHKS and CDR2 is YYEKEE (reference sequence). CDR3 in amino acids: CASSLYPGSDGYTF.

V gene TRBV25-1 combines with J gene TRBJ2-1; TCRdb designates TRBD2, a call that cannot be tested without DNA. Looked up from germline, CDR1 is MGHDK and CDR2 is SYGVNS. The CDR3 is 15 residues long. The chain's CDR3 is CASSELAGVGNEQFF. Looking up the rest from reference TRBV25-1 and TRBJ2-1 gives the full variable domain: EADIYQTPRYLVIGTGKKITLECSQTMGHDKMYWYQQDPGMELHLIHYSYGVNSTEKGDLSSESTVSRIRTEHFPLTLESARPSHTSQYLCASSELAGVGNEQFFGPGTRLTVL.

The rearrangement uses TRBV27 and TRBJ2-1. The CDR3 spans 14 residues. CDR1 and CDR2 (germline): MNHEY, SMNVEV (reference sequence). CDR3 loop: CASSRGYRANEQFF.

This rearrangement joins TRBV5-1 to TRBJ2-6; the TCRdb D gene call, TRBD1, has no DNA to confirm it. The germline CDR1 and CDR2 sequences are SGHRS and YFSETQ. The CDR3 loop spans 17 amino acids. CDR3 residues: CASSSGTASSGANVLTF.

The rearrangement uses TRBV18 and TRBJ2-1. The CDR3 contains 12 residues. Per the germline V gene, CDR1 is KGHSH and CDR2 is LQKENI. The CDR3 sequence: CASSTRLNEQFF.

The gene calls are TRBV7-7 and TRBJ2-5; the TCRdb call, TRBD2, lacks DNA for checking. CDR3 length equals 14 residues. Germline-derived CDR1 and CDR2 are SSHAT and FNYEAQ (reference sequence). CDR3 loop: CASSFGTSRETQYF.